This T cell receptor beta chain was identified in a study of cytomegalovirus exposure and HLA in healthy donors. Regarding the study as a whole: Cytomegalovirus association was assigned to around 150 TCR beta chains. Reportedly, cytomegalovirus status was diagnosed with high sensitivity and specificity. Specific recognition of CMV antigens was confirmed in vitro for a few chains (all CMV-associated).

The study drew the donors from its approximately 110-subject validation cohort, separate from the roughly 700-subject first cohort. Measured with immunoSEQ multiplex PCR; TCRdb has only the in-frame clones, and not every one. The sample lists about 110,000 clones, about 85% occurring once. On this clone itself: Its antigen is as yet unknown.

Germline lookup yields CDR1 MNHNY and CDR2 SVGAGI (reference sequence). V lost 4 bases and J 4 bases, leaving 8 bases between the germline ends. The CDR3 is 13 amino acids. Sample: PBMCs. This TCR derives from a woman between 18 and 29 years old in good health and CMV-seronegative. This chain uses TRBV6-6 with TRBJ1-3; no firm D call. CDR3: CASSFNRGNTIYF. The CDR3 coding sequence is TGTGCCAGCAGTTTTAACCGGGGAAACACCATATATTTT.